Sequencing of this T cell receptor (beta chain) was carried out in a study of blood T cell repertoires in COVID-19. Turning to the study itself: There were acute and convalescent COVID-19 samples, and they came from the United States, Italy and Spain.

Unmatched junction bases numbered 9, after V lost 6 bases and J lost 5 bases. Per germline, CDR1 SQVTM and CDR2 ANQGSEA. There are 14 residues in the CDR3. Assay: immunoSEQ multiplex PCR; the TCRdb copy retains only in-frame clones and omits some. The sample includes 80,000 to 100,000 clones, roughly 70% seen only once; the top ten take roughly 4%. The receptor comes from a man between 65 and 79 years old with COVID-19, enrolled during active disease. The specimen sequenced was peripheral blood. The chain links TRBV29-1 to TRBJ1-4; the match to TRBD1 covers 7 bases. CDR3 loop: CSVVRQGGNEKLFF. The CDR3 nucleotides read TGCAGCGTGGTAAGACAGGGAGGAAATGAAAAACTGTTTTTT.